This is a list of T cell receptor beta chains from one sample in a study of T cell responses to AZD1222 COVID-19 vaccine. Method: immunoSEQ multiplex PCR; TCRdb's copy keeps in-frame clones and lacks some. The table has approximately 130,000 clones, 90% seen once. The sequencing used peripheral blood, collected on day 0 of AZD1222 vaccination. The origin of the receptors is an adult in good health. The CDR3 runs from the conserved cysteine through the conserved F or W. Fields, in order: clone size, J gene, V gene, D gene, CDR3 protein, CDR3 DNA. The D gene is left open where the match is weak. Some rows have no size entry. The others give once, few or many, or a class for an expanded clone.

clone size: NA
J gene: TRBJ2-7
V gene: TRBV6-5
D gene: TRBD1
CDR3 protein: CASNPGQGYEQYF
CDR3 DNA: TGTGCCAGCAACCCTGGACAGGGCTACGAGCAGTACTTC

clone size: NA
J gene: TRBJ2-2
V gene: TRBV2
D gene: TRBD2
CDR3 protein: CASSRRREGPGTGELFF
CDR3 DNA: TGTGCCAGCAGTAGGAGGCGGGAGGGCCCGGGCACCGGGGAGCTGTTTTTT

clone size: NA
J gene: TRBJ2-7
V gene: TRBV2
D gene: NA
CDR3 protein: CASGQVGGLREQYF
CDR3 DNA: TGTGCCAGCGGACAGGTCGGAGGACTACGGGAGCAGTACTTC

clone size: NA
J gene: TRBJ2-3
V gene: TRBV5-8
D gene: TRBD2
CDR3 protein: CASNKREGVTDTQYF
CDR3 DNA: TGTGCCAGTAATAAGCGGGAGGGCGTCACAGATACGCAGTATTTT

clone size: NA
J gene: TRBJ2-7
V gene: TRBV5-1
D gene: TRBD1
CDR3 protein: CASSLAGVAGTGVNEQYF
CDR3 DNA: TGCGCCAGCAGCTTGGCCGGGGTGGCGGGGACAGGGGTAAACGAGCAGTACTTC

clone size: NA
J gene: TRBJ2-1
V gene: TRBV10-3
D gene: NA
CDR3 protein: CAISVGGKNEQFF
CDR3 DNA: TGTGCCATCAGTGTAGGCGGGAAAAATGAGCAGTTCTTC

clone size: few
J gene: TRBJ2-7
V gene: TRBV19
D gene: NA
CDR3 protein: CASSIQASPGTYEQYF
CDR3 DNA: TGTGCCAGTAGTATTCAGGCGAGTCCCGGCACCTACGAGCAGTACTTC

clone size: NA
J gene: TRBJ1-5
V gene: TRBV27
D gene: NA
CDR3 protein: CASGDHNQPQHF
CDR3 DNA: TGTGCCAGCGGGGACCACAATCAGCCCCAGCATTTT

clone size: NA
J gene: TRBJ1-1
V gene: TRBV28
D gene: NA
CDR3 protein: CASSLFGANTEAFF
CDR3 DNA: TGTGCCAGCAGTCTGTTCGGGGCGAACACTGAAGCTTTCTTT

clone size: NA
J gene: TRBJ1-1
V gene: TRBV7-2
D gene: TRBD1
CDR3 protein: CASSSSGGNTEAFF
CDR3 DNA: TGTGCCAGCAGCTCCTCAGGGGGGAACACTGAAGCTTTCTTT

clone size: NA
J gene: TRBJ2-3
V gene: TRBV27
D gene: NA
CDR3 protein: CASSRQGADTQYF
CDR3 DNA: TGTGCCAGCAGCCGTCAGGGTGCAGATACGCAGTATTTT

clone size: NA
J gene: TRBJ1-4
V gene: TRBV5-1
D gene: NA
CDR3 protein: CASSLGGRANEKLFF
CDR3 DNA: TGCGCCAGCAGCTTAGGCGGCCGAGCTAATGAAAAACTGTTTTTT

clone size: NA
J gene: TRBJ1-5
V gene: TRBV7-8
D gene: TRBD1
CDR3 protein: CASSSGQGAAMSNQPQHF
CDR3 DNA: TGTGCCAGCAGCTCGGGACAGGGCGCGGCGATGAGCAATCAGCCCCAGCATTTT

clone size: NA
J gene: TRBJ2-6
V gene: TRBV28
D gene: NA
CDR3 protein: CASSLTGNVLTF
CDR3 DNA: TGTGCCAGCAGTCTGACAGGCAACGTCCTGACTTTC

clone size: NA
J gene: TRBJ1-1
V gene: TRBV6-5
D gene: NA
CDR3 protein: CASYRDGEAFF
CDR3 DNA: TGTGCCAGTTACAGGGACGGTGAAGCTTTCTTT

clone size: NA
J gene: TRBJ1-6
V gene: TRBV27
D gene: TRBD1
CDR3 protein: CASSPLGQGMNSPLHF
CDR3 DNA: TGTGCCAGCAGTCCACTCGGACAGGGAATGAATTCACCCCTCCACTTT

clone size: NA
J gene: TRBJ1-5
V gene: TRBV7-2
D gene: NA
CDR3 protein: CASSLDGPHQPQHF
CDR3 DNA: TGTGCCAGCAGCTTAGATGGGCCCCATCAGCCCCAGCATTTT

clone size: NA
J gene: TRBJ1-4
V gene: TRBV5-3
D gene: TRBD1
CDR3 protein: CARSSPQGRRDEKLFF
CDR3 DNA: TGTGCCAGAAGCTCTCCACAGGGGAGGCGTGATGAAAAACTGTTTTTT

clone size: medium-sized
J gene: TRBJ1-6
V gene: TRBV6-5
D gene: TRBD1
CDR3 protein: CASSSTGGSSPLHF
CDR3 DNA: TGTGCCAGCAGTTCGACAGGGGGTAGTTCACCCCTCCACTTT

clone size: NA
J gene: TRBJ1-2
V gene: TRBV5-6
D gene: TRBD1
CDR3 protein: CASSSGTEIDIF
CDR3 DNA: TGTGCCAGCAGCTCGGGGACAGAAATCGATATCTTC

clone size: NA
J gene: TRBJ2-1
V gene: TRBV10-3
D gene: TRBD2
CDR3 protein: CAITSSGTSGSSYNEQFF
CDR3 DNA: TGTGCCATCACCTCGTCTGGGACTAGCGGGAGTTCCTACAATGAGCAGTTCTTC

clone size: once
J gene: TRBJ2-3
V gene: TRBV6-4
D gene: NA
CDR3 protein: CASSDSIADTQYF
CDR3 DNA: TGTGCCAGCAGTGACTCGATTGCAGATACGCAGTATTTT

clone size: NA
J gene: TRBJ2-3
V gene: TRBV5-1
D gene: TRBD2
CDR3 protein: CASSLSPWGSGRAPDTQYF
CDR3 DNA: TGCGCCAGCAGCTTGAGCCCCTGGGGTAGCGGGAGGGCCCCAGATACGCAGTATTTT

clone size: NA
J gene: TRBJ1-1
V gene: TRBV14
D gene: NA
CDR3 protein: CASSQDAGRTTEAFF
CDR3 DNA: TGTGCCAGCAGCCAAGATGCAGGGCGGACCACTGAAGCTTTCTTT

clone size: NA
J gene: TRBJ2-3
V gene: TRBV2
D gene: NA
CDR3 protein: CASSGGRASTDTQYF
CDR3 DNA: TGTGCCAGCAGTGGAGGCAGGGCTAGCACAGATACGCAGTATTTT

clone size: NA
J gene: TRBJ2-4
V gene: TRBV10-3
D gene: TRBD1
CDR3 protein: CAIGTGGAGKNIQYF
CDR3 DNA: TGTGCCATCGGGACAGGGGGCGCAGGTAAAAACATTCAGTACTTC

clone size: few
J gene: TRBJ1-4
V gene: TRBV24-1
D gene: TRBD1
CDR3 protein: CATSDVQGAHEKLFF
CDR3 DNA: TGTGCCACCAGTGACGTACAGGGGGCGCATGAAAAACTGTTTTTT

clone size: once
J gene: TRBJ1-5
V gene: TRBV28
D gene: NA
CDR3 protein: CASRVRQVGGNQPQHF
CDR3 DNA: TGTGCCAGCAGAGTCCGACAGGTCGGGGGAAATCAGCCCCAGCATTTT

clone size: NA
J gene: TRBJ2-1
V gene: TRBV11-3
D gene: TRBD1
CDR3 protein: CASSLRQGGKSEQFF
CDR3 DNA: TGTGCCAGCAGCCTCCGACAGGGGGGGAAGAGTGAGCAGTTCTTC

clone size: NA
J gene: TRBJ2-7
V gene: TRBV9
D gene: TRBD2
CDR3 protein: CASSRGLVPEQYF
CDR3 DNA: TGTGCCAGCAGCAGGGGACTAGTCCCCGAGCAGTACTTC

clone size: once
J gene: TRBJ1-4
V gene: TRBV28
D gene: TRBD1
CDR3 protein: CASYTIGQGGGKLFF
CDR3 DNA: TGTGCCAGCTATACCATTGGACAGGGCGGGGGAAAACTGTTTTTT

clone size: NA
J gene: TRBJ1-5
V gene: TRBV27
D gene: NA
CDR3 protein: CASSSTVNSNQPQHF
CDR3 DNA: TGTGCCAGCAGTTCGACAGTTAATAGCAATCAGCCCCAGCATTTT

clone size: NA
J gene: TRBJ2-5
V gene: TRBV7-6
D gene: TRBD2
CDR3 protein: CASRLGLAGAPGETQYF
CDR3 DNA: TGTGCCAGCAGACTAGGACTAGCGGGAGCCCCGGGGGAGACCCAGTACTTC

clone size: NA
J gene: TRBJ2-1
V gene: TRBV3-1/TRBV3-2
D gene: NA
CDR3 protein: CASSQALSVHEQFF
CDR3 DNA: TGTGCCAGCAGCCAAGCCCTAAGCGTCCATGAGCAGTTCTTC

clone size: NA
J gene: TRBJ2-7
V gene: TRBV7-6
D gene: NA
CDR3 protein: CASSPDTYEQYF
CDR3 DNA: TGTGCCAGCAGCCCGGACACCTACGAGCAGTACTTC

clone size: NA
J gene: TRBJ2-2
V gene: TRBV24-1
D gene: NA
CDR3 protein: CATSDPRMGEDTGELFF
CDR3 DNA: TGTGCCACCAGTGATCCGCGGATGGGAGAAGACACCGGGGAGCTGTTTTTT

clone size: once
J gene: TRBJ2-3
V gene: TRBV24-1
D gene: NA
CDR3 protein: CATSDKQGGGTDTQYF
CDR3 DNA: TGTGCCACCAGTGATAAACAGGGTGGCGGCACAGATACGCAGTATTTT

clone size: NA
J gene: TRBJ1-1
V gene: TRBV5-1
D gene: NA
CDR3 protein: CASRLGPQGEAFF
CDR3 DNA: TGCGCCAGCCGCTTAGGGCCCCAGGGGGAAGCTTTCTTT

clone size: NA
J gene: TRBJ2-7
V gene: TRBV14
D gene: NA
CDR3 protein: CASSQDRRDTYEQYF
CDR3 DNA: TGTGCCAGCAGCCAAGATCGAAGGGACACCTACGAGCAGTACTTC

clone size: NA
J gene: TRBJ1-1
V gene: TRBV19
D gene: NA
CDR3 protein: CASRLRDQDTEAFF
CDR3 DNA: TGTGCCAGTAGGCTCCGGGACCAGGACACTGAAGCTTTCTTT

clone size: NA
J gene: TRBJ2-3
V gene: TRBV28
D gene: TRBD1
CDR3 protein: CASIPVTGGFDTQYF
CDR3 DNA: TGTGCCAGCATTCCAGTGACAGGGGGCTTTGATACGCAGTATTTT

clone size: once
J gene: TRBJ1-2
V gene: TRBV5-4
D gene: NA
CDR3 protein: CASRDFDLYGYTF
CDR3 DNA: TGTGCCAGCCGCGATTTCGATCTCTATGGCTACACCTTC

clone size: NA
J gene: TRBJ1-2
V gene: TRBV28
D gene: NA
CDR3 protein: CASTHGGAGIKYGYTF
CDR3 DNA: TGTGCCAGCACCCACGGGGGGGCAGGGATAAAGTATGGCTACACCTTC

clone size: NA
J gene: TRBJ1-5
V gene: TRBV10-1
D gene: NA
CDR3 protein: CASSTGMGQPQHF
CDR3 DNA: TGCGCCAGCAGTACTGGGATGGGTCAGCCCCAGCATTTT

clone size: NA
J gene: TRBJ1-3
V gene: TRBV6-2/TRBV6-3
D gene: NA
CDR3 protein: CASRYRRTASSGNTIYF
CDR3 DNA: TGTGCCAGCAGGTACCGGAGGACGGCCTCCTCTGGAAACACCATATATTTT

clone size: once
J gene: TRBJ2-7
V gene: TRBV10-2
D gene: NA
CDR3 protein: CASSLSSGEQYF
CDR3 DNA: TGCGCCAGCAGTCTATCCTCCGGCGAGCAGTACTTC

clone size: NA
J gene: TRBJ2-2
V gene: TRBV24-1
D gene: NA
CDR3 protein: CATRAREEDTGELFF
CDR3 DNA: TGTGCCACCAGAGCCAGGGAAGAGGACACCGGGGAGCTGTTTTTT

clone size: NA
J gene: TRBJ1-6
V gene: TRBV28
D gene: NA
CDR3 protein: CASSLDLNSPLHF
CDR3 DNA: TGTGCCAGCAGTTTGGACTTAAATTCACCCCTCCACTTT

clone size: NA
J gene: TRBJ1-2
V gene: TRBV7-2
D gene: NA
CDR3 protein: CASSLVGRQVADGYTF
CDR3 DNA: TGTGCCAGCAGCTTAGTAGGGAGACAGGTGGCGGATGGCTACACCTTC

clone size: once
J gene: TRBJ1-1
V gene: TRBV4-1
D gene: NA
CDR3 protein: CASSQVPNTEAFF
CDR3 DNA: TGCGCCAGCAGCCAAGTGCCGAACACTGAAGCTTTCTTT

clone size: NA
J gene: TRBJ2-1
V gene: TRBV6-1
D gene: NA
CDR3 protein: CASSEQQAYNEQFF
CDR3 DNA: TGTGCCAGCAGTGAACAGCAGGCGTACAATGAGCAGTTCTTC

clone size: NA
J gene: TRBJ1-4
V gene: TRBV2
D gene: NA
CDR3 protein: CASSSSVTGLKREKLFF
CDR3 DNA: TGTGCCAGCAGTTCTTCCGTAACAGGACTCAAAAGGGAAAAACTGTTTTTT